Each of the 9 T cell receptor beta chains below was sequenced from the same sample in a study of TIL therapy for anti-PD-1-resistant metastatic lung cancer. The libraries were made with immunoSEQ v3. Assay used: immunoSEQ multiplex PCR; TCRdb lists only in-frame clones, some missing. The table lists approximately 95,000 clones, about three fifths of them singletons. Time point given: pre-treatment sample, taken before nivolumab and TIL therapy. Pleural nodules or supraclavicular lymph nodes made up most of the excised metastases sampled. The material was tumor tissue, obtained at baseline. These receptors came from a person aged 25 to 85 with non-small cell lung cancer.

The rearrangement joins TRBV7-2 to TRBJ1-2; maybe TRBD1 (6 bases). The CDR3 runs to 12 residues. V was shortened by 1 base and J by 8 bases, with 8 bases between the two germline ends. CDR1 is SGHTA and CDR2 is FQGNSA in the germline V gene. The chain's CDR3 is CASSLGGRGYTF. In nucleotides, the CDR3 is TGTGCCAGCAGCTTAGGGGGGCGAGGCTACACCTTC.

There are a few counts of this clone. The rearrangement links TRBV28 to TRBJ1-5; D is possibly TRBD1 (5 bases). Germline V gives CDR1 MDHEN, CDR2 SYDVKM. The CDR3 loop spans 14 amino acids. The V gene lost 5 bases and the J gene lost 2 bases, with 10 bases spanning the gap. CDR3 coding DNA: TGTGCCAGCAGTGGGGCGAACCGCAATCAGCCCCAGCATTTT. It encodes CASSGANRNQPQHF.

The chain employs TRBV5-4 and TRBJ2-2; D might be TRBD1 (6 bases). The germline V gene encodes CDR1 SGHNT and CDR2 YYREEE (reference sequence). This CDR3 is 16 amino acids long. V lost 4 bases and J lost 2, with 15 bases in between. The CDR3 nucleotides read TGTGCCAGCAGCCCCGGACAGAAGACAAACACCGGGGAGCTGTTTTTT. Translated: CASSPGQKTNTGELFF. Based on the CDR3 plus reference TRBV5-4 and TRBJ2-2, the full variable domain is ETGVTQSPTHLIKTRGQQVTLRCSSQSGHNTVSWYQQALGQGPQFIFQYYREEENGRGNFPPRFSGLQFPNYSSELNVNALELDDSALYLCASSPGQKTNTGELFFGEGSRLTVL.

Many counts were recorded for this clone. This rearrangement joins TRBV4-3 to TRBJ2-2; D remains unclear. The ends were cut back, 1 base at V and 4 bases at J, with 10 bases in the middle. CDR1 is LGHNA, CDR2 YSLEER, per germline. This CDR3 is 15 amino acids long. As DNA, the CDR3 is TGCGCCAGCAGCCAAGGGAGTCGGCGCACCGGGGAGCTGTTTTTT. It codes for CASSQGSRRTGELFF.

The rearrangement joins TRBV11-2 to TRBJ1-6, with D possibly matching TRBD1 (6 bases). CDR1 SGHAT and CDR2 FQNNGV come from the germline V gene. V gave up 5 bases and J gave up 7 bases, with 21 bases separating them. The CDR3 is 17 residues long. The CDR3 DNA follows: TGTGCCAGCAGCCGACCCCGCGGGGGCGAGTTGAATTCACCCCTCCACTTT. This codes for CASSRPRGGELNSPLHF.

The CDR3, as DNA: TGTGCCAGTTCGGTGGATCCAACTAATGAAAAACTGTTTTTT. It yields the protein CASSVDPTNEKLFF. The chain links TRBV18 to TRBJ1-4; no firm D call. Trimming took off 9 bases at V and 0 bases at J, with 11 bases between the two ends. The CDR3 is 14 amino acids. CDR1 and CDR2 (germline): KGHSH, LQKENI.

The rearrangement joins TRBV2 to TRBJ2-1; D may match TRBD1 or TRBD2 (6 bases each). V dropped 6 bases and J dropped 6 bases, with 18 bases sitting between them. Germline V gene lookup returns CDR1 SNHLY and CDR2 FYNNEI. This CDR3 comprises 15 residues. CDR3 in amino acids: CASRAAGGASNEQFF. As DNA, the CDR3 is TGTGCCAGCAGGGCGGCCGGGGGCGCCTCCAATGAGCAGTTCTTC.

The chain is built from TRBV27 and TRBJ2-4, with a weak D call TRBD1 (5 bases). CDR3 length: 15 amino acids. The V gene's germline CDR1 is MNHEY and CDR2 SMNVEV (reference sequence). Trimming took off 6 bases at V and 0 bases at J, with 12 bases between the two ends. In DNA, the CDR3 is TGTGCCAGCAGCGAAGGGGAACAAGCCAAAAACATTCAGTACTTC. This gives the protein CASSEGEQAKNIQYF.

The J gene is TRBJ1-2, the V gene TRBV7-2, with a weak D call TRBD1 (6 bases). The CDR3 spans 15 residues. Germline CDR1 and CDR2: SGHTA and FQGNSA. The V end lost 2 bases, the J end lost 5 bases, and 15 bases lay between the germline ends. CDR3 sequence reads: CASSLKRTDPYGYTF. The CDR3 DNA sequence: TGTGCCAGCAGCTTAAAACGGACAGACCCTTATGGCTACACCTTC.